The sequence of this TCR beta chain was determined in a study of cytomegalovirus exposure and HLA in healthy donors. In the study overall: The study's early data release held around 85 million unique TCRs from HLA-typed donors. Among the 400 or so donors who were genotyped, about 80% fell in the genetic ancestry cluster that is associated with self-reported Caucasian donors. Regarding the study as a whole: A later analysis showed HLA-associated TCR beta chains outstripping equally common others in clonal expansion.

CDR1 and CDR2 (germline): MGHRA, YSYEKL. The V end was cut by 1 base, the J end by 3 bases, with 11 bases between. CDR3 length equals 15 residues. As for this clone: Antigen unknown.

Primers included in the PCR were 60 Vbeta and 13 Jbeta primers. Only in-frame clones appear in the TCRdb table, and some are missing; sequencing was by immunoSEQ multiplex PCR. The table shows hundreds of thousands of clones, with roughly two thirds occurring only once. Specimen: PBMCs. The TCR was taken from a female donor in good health and CMV-seronegative. V is TRBV4-1 and J is TRBJ2-3; D is unclear. The CDR3 DNA is TGCGCCAGCAGCCAAGTGGGCCTAACTACAGATACGCAGTATTTT. Protein sequence: CASSQVGLTTDTQYF.